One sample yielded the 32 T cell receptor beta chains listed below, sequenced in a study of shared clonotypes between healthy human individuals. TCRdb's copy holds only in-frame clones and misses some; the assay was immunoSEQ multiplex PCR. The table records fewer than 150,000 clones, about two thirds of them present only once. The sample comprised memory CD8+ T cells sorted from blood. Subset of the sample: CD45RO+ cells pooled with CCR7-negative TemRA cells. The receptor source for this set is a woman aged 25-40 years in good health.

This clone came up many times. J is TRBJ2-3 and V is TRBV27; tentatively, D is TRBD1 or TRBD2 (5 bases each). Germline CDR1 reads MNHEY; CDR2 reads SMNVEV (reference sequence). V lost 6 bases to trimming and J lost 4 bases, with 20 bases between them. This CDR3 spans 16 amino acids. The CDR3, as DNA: TGTGCCAGCAGCCACGGACTGGGAGACAGTGCAGATACGCAGTATTTT. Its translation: CASSHGLGDSADTQYF.

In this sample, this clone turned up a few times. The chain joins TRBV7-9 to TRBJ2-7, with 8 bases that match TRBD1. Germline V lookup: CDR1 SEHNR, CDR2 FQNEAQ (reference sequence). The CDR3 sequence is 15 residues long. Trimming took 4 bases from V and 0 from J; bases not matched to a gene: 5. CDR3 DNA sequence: TGTGCCAGCAGCTCTAGGGACAGGATCTCCTACGAGCAGTACTTC. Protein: CASSSRDRISYEQYF.

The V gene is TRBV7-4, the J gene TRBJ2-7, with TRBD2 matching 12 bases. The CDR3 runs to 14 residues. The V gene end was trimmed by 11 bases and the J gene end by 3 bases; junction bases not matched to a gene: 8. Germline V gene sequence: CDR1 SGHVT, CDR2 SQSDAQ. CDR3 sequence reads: CASKGLAGSYEQYF. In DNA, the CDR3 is TGTGCCTCCAAGGGACTAGCGGGTAGCTACGAGCAGTACTTC. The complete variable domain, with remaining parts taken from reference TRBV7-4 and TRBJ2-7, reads GAGVSQSPRYKVAKRGRDVALRCDSISGHVTLYWYRQTLGQGSEVLTYSQSDAQRDKSGRPSGRFSAERPERSVSTLKIQRTEQGDSAVYLCASKGLAGSYEQYFGPGTRLTVT.

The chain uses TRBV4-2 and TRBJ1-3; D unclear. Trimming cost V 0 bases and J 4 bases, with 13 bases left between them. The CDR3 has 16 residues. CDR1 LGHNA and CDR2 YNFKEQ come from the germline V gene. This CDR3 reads CASSQDSMGLGNTIYF. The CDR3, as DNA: TGTGCCAGCAGCCAAGACTCTATGGGCTTAGGAAACACCATATATTTT.

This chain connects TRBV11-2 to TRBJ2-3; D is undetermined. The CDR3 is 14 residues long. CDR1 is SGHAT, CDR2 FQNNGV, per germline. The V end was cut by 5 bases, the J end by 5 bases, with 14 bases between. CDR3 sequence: CASSPRSGLDTQYF. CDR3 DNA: TGTGCCAGCAGCCCCCGGTCGGGCCTAGATACGCAGTATTTT.

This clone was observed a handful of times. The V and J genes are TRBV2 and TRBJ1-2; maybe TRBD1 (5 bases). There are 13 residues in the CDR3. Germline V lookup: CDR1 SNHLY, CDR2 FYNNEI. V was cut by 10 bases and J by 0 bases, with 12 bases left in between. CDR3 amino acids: CANPYRSNYGYTF. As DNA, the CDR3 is TGTGCCAATCCTTACAGGTCTAACTATGGCTACACCTTC. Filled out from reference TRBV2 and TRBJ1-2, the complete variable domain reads EPEVTQTPSHQVTQMGQEVILRCVPISNHLYFYWYRQILGQKVEFLVSFYNNEISEKSEIFDDQFSVERPDGSNFTLKIRSTKLEDSAMYFCANPYRSNYGYTFGSGTRLTVV.

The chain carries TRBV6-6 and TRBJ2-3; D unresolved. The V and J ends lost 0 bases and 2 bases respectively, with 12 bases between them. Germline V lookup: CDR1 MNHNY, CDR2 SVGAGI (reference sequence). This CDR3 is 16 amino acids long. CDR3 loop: CASSYSGQRFTDTQYF. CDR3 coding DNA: TGTGCCAGCAGTTACTCAGGTCAGAGATTCACAGATACGCAGTATTTT.

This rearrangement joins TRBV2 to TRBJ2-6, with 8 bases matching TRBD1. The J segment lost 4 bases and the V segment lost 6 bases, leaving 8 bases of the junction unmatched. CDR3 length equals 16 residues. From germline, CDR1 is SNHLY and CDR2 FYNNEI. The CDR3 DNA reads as TGTGCCAGCAGATACAGACAGGGGACAGGGGCCAACGTCCTGACTTTC. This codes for CASRYRQGTGANVLTF.

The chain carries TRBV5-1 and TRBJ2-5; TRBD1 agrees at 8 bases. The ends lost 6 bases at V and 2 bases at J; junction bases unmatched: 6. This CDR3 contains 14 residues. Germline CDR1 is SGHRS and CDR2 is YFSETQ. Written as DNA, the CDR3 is TGCGCCAGCACTGCAGGGGGCCGACAAGAGACCCAGTACTTC. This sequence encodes CASTAGGRQETQYF. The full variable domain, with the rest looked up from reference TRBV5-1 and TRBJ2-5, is KAGVTQTPRYLIKTRGQQVTLSCSPISGHRSVSWYQQTPGQGLQFLFEYFSETQRNKGNFPGRFSGRQFSNSRSEMNVSTLELGDSALYLCASTAGGRQETQYFGPGTRLLVL.

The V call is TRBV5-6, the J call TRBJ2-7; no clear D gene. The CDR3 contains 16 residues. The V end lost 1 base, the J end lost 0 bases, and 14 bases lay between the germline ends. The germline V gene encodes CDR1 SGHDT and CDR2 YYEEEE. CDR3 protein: CASSLYRLGLSYEQYF. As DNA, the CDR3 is TGTGCCAGCAGCTTGTATAGATTAGGGCTCTCCTACGAGCAGTACTTC.

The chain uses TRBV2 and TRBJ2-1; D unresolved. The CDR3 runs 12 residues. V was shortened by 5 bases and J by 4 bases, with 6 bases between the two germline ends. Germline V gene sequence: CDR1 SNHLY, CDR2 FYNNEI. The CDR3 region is CASSPAYNEQFF. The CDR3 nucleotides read TGTGCCAGCAGTCCCGCGTACAATGAGCAGTTCTTC.

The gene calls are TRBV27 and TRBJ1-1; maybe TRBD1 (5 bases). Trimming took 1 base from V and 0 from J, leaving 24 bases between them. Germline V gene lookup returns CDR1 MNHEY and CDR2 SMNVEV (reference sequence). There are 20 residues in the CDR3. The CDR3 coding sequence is TGTGCCAGCAGTTTATTGAGTGGGAGGGGTGCTGGGGGAATGAACACTGAAGCTTTCTTT. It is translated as CASSLLSGRGAGGMNTEAFF.

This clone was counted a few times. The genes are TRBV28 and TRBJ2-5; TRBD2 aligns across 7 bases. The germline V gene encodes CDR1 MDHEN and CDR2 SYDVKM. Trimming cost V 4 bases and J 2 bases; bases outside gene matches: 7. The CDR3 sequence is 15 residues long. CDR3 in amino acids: CASSWREWRQETQYF. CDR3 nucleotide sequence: TGTGCCAGCAGTTGGCGGGAGTGGCGGCAAGAGACCCAGTACTTC.

The CDR3 nucleotides are TGTGCCAGCAGATGGACAGGGGGCGGGAAAGCTTTCTTT. Protein: CASRWTGGGKAFF. The V call is TRBV27, the J call TRBJ1-1; 11 nucleotides align to TRBD1. Unmatched junction bases numbered 6, after V lost 6 bases and J lost 9 bases. Germline loops: CDR1 MNHEY, CDR2 SMNVEV (reference sequence). There are 13 residues in the CDR3.

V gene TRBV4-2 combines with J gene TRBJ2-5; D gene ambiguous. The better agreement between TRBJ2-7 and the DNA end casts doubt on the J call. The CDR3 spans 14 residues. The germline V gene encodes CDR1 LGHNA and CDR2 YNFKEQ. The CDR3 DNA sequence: TGTGCCAGCAGCCAAGGCAGTCAATCCTACGAGCAGTACTTC. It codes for CASSQGSQSYEQYF.

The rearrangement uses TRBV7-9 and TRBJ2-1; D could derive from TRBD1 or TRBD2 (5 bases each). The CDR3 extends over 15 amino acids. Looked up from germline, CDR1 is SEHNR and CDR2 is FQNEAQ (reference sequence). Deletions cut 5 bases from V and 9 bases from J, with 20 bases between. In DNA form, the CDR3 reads TGTGCCAGCAGCCAAAGTGGCCCCGGGGACCGTGAGCAGTTCTTC. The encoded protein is CASSQSGPGDREQFF.

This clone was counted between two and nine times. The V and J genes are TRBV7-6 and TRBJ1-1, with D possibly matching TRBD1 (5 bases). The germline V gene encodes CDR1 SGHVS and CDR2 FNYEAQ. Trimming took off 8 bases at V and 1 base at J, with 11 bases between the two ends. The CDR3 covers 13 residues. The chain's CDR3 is CASGITGNTEAFF. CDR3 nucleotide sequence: TGTGCCAGCGGAATAACAGGGAACACTGAAGCTTTCTTT.

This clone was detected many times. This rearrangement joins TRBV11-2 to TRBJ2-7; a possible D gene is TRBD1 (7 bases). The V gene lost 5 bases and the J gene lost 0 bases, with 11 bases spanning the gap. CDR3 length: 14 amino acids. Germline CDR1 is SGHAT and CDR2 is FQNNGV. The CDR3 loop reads CASSARGDSYEQYF. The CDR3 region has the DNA TGTGCCAGCAGCGCCAGGGGGGACTCCTACGAGCAGTACTTC.

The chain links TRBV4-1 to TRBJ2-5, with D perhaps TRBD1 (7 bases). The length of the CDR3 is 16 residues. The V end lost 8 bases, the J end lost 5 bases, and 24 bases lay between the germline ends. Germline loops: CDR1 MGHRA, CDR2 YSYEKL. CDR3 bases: TGCGCCAGCCGGAGGGACAGTGAAGCGCCACGGGAGACCCAGTACTTC. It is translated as CASRRDSEAPRETQYF.

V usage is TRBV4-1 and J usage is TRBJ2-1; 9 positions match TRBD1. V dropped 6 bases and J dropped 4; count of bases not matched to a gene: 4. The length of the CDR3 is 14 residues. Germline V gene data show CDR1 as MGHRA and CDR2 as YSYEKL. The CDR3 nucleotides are TGCGCCAGCAGACCGACAGGGGGGTACAATGAGCAGTTCTTC. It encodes CASRPTGGYNEQFF.

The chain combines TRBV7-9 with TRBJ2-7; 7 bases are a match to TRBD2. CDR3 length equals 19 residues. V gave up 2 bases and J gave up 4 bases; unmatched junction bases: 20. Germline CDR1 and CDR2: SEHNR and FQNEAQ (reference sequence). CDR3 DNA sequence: TGTGCCAGCAGCTTACTTGCGGGAGTAGGGGTGGGCGGAGCATACGAGCAGTACTTC. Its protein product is CASSLLAGVGVGGAYEQYF. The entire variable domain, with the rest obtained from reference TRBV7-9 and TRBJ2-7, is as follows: DTGVSQNPRHKITKRGQNVTFRCDPISEHNRLYWYRQTLGQGPEFLTYFQNEAQLEKSRLLSDRFSAERPKGSFSTLEIQRTEQGDSAMYLCASSLLAGVGVGGAYEQYFGPGTRLTVT.

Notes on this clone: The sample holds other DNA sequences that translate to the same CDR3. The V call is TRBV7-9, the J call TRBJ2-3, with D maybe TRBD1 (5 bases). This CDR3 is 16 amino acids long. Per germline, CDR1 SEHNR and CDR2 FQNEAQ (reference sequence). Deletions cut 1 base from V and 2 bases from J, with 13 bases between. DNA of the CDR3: TGTGCCAGCAGCTTAGTTTCAGGGCGGTTCACAGATACGCAGTATTTT. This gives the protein CASSLVSGRFTDTQYF. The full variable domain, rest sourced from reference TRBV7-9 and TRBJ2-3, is DTGVSQNPRHKITKRGQNVTFRCDPISEHNRLYWYRQTLGQGPEFLTYFQNEAQLEKSRLLSDRFSAERPKGSFSTLEIQRTEQGDSAMYLCASSLVSGRFTDTQYFGPGTRLTVL.

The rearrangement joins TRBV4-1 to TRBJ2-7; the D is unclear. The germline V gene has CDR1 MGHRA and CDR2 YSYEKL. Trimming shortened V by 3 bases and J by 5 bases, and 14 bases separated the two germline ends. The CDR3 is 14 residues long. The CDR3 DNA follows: TGCGCCAGCAGCCATTATAGGCCTGCCGACGAGCAGTACTTC. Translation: CASSHYRPADEQYF.

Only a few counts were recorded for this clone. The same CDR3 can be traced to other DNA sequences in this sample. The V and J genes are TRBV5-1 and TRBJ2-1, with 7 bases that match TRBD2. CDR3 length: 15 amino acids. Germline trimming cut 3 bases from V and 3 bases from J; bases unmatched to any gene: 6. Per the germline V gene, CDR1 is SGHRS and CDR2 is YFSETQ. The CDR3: CASSSSSGGYNEQFF. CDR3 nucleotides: TGCGCCAGCAGCTCCTCTTCGGGAGGCTACAATGAGCAGTTCTTC.

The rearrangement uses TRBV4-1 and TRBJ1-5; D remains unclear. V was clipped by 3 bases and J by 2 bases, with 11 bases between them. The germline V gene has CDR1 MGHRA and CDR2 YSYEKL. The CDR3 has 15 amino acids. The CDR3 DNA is TGCGCCAGCAGCCACCATCGTACAGGCAATCAGCCCCAGCATTTT. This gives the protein CASSHHRTGNQPQHF.

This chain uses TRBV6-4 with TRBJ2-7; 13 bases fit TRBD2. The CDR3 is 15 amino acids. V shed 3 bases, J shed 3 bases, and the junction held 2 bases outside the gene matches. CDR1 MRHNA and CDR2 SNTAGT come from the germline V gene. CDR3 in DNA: TGTGCCAGCAGTGAAAGGACTAGCGGGAGCTACGAGCAGTACTTC. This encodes CASSERTSGSYEQYF.

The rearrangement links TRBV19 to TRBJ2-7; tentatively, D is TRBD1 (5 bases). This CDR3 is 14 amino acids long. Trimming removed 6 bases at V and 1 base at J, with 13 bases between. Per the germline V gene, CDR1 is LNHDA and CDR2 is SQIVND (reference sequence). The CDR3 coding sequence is TGTGCCAGTAGCTGGGCAGGGAATTCCTACGAGCAGTACTTC. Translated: CASSWAGNSYEQYF.

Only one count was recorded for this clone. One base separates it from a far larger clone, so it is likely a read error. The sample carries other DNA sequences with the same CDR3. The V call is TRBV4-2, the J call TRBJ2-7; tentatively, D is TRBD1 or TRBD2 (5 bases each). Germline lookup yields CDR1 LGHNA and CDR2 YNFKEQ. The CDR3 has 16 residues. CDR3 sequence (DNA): TGTGCCAGCAGCCAAGACGGGGCAGACAAAACCTACGAGCAATACTTC. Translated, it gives CASSQDGADKTYEQYF.

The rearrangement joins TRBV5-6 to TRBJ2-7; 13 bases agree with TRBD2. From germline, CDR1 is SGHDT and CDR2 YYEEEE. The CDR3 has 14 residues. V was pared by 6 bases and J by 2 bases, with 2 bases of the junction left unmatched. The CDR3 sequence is CASKLAGGTYEQYF. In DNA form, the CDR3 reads TGTGCCAGCAAACTAGCGGGAGGGACCTACGAGCAGTACTTC.

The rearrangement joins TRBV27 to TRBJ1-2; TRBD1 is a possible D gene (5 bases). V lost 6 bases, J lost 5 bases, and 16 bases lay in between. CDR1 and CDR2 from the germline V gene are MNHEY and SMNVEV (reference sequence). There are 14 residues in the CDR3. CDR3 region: CASRTGTATYGYTF. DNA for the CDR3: TGTGCCAGCAGGACGGGGACGGCCACTTATGGCTACACCTTC.

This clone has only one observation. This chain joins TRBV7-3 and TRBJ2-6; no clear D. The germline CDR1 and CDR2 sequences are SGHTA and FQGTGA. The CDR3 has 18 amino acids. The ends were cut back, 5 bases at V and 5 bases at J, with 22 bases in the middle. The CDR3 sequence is CASSPGIRLQSRANVLTF. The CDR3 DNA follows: TGTGCCAGCAGCCCGGGTATACGCTTACAAAGTCGGGCCAACGTCCTGACTTTC.

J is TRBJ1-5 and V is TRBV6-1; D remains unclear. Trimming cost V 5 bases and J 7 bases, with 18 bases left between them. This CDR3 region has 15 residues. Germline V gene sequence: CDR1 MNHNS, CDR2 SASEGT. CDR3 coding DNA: TGTGCCAGCAGTCCTGGTGAACTGGGCGGCCAGCCCCAGCATTTT. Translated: CASSPGELGGQPQHF.